The 29 T cell receptor beta chains below come from one sample, sequenced in a study of T cell responses to AZD1222 COVID-19 vaccine. Clones were sequenced by immunoSEQ multiplex PCR, and TCRdb holds only the in-frame ones, with some missing. In the table there are under 150,000 clones, over 90% of which are singletons. This material consisted of peripheral blood, taken on day 0 of AZD1222 vaccination. Receptor source: an adult in good health.

This rearrangement joins TRBV10-3 to TRBJ2-1, with TRBD2 identical over 8 bases. The length of the CDR3 is 16 residues. V shed 6 bases and J 6 bases; nucleotides not matched to a gene: 13. Germline lookup yields CDR1 ENHRY and CDR2 SYGVKD. The CDR3 nucleotides read TGTGCCATCAGCGAGCCCCGGCGGGGGGCCACCAATGAGCAGTTCTTC. Translated: CAISEPRRGATNEQFF.

V and J are TRBV7-3 and TRBJ1-1; D is unresolved. The germline V gene encodes CDR1 SGHTA and CDR2 FQGTGA. The V end was cut by 5 bases, the J end by 2 bases, with 9 bases between. The CDR3 has 13 residues. The CDR3 region has the DNA TGTGCCAGCAGCCTCAGGATTAACACTGAAGCTTTCTTT. It encodes CASSLRINTEAFF.

This chain uses TRBV7-3 with TRBJ1-2; D is possibly TRBD1 (6 bases). V lost 2 bases to trimming and J lost 7 bases, with 14 bases between them. The CDR3 runs to 14 residues. The germline V gene has CDR1 SGHTA and CDR2 FQGTGA. The chain's CDR3 is CASSLGRGMGGYTF. CDR3 in DNA: TGTGCCAGCAGCTTAGGCAGGGGAATGGGTGGCTACACCTTC.

The chain is built from TRBV9 and TRBJ1-2; a possible D gene is TRBD1 (5 bases). There are 12 residues in the CDR3. Deletions cut 0 bases from V and 8 bases from J, with 8 bases between. The germline CDR1 and CDR2 sequences are SGDLS and YYNGEE. CDR3 in DNA: TGTGCCAGCAGCGTAGGGTGGGGCGGCTACACCTTC. Encoded protein: CASSVGWGGYTF.

The chain recombines TRBV29-1 with TRBJ1-1; D is perhaps TRBD1 (6 bases). The germline gives CDR1 SQVTM, CDR2 ANQGSEA. The CDR3 runs to 13 residues. The germline V and J ends were trimmed by 6 bases and 1 base, with 12 bases remaining between them. CDR3: CSVRRGANTEAFF. CDR3 DNA: TGCAGCGTCCGGAGGGGGGCGAACACTGAAGCTTTCTTT.

CDR3 loop: CASSLSGQFYGYTF. In nucleotides, the CDR3 is TGTGCCAGCAGCTTATCGGGACAGTTCTATGGCTACACCTTC. J is TRBJ1-2 and V is TRBV7-8; 7 bases are shared with TRBD1. This CDR3 is 14 amino acids long. Germline V gene data show CDR1 as SGHVS and CDR2 as FQNEAQ. Trimming removed 2 bases from V and 4 bases from J; junction bases left unmatched: 4. Full variable domain (missing parts from reference TRBV7-8 and TRBJ1-2): GAGVSQSPRYKVAKRGQDVALRCDPISGHVSLFWYQQALGQGPEFLTYFQNEAQLDKSGLPSDRFFAERPEGSVSTLKIQRTQQEDSAVYLCASSLSGQFYGYTFGSGTRLTVV.

This chain's CDR3 is CASSPDGWETQYF. In DNA form, the CDR3 reads TGTGCCAGCAGTCCGGACGGGTGGGAGACCCAGTACTTC. V and J are TRBV6-5 and TRBJ2-5; no clear D. V was trimmed by 5 bases and J by 5 bases, leaving 12 bases between them. This CDR3 spans 13 amino acids. The germline V gene has CDR1 MNHEY and CDR2 SVGAGI.

This clone has just one count. The V call is TRBV7-2, the J call TRBJ1-2; 7 bases are shared with TRBD1. Germline trimming cut 5 bases from V and 3 bases from J; bases unmatched to any gene: 6. The CDR3 has 14 residues. The germline V gene has CDR1 SGHTA and CDR2 FQGNSA. Here the CDR3 reads CASSLRGGDYGYTF. The CDR3 region has the DNA TGTGCCAGCAGCCTGCGAGGGGGCGACTATGGCTACACCTTC. Variable domain in full (rest from reference TRBV7-2 and TRBJ1-2): GAGVSQSPSNKVTEKGKDVELRCDPISGHTALYWYRQSLGQGLEFLIYFQGNSAPDKSGLPSDRFSAERTGGSVSTLTIQRTQQEDSAVYLCASSLRGGDYGYTFGSGTRLTVV.

The chain couples TRBV29-1 to TRBJ2-1; D is unresolved. The V end was cut by 4 bases, the J end by 3 bases, with 10 bases between. CDR1 is SQVTM and CDR2 is ANQGSEA in the germline V gene. The CDR3 contains 13 residues. The chain's CDR3 is CSVVKSSYNEQFF. CDR3 bases: TGCAGCGTTGTTAAGAGTAGCTACAATGAGCAGTTCTTC.

DNA of the CDR3: TGTGCCAGCAGTTTAGCGCGGGGAAAAGAGCCCCTCCACTTT. Translation gives CASSLARGKEPLHF. The genes are TRBV27 and TRBJ1-6; D is unresolved. The V gene's germline CDR1 is MNHEY and CDR2 SMNVEV (reference sequence). The CDR3 runs to 14 residues. The V and J ends lost 2 bases and 13 bases respectively, with 15 bases between them.

This clone was counted once. The chain recombines TRBV5-5 with TRBJ2-6; 11 positions agree with TRBD1. Germline values: CDR1 SGHKS, CDR2 YYEKEE (reference sequence). The junction had 7 bases not matched to a gene; V was cut back by 4 bases and J by 4 bases. This CDR3 spans 17 amino acids. The CDR3 loop is CASSDRDRGTGANVLTF. The DNA of the CDR3 is TGTGCCAGCAGCGACCGGGACAGGGGGACCGGGGCCAACGTCCTGACTTTC.

V gene TRBV3-1 (or the pseudogene TRBV3-2) combines with J gene TRBJ2-5; unclear D gene. The CDR3 covers 13 residues. Germline V gene sequence: CDR1 LGHDT, CDR2 YNNKEL (reference sequence). V was cut by 0 bases and J by 9 bases, with 11 bases left in between. Here the CDR3 reads CASSQDRDRPQYF. Here the CDR3 DNA reads TGTGCCAGCAGCCAAGATAGGGATCGGCCCCAGTACTTC.

This clone was seen only once. This chain uses TRBV2 with TRBJ1-3, with no clear D. V shed 5 bases and J shed 0 bases, with 5 bases lying between them. CDR1 is SNHLY, CDR2 FYNNEI, per germline. This CDR3 region has 13 residues. The DNA of the CDR3 is TGTGCCAGCAGTTCAGACTCTGGAAACACCATATATTTT. Its protein is CASSSDSGNTIYF.

V is TRBV12-3 or TRBV12-4 and J is TRBJ1-1; D is unresolved. The CDR3 covers 12 residues. V was clipped by 3 bases and J by 7 bases, with 9 bases between them. CDR3 region: CASSFHEVEAFF. As DNA, the CDR3 is TGTGCCAGCAGTTTCCATGAAGTTGAAGCTTTCTTT.

The chain combines TRBV15 with TRBJ1-6; 8 bases match TRBD1. The ends lost 3 bases at V and 5 bases at J; junction bases unmatched: 9. The CDR3 contains 17 residues. Germline assignment: CDR1 LNHNV and CDR2 YYDKDF (reference sequence). CDR3 nucleotides: TGTGCCACCAGCAGGGACAGGGATTGGGGCAATAATTCACCCCTCCACTTT. As protein: CATSRDRDWGNNSPLHF.

The chain joins TRBV19 to TRBJ1-2, with 7 positions matching TRBD1. The germline gives CDR1 LNHDA, CDR2 SQIVND (reference sequence). J was trimmed by 5 bases and V by 5 bases; bases with no gene match: 5. CDR3 length: 13 amino acids. The CDR3 DNA is TGTGCCAGTAGTCCCACAGGGGATTATGGCTACACCTTC. As protein: CASSPTGDYGYTF. Using reference TRBV19 and TRBJ1-2 for the parts outside the CDR3, the full variable domain is DGGITQSPKYLFRKEGQNVTLSCEQNLNHDAMYWYRQDPGQGLRLIYYSQIVNDFQKGDIAEGYSVSREKKESFPLTVTSAQKNPTAFYLCASSPTGDYGYTFGSGTRLTVV.

The J gene is TRBJ2-6, the V gene TRBV19; D may be TRBD2 (6 bases). Germline CDR1 reads LNHDA; CDR2 reads SQIVND (reference sequence). V gave up 5 bases and J gave up 2 bases, with 7 bases separating them. The CDR3 consists of 14 residues. The CDR3 DNA reads TGTGCCAGTAGTTCGGGAGCTGGGGCCAACGTCCTGACTTTC. This encodes CASSSGAGANVLTF. Combining the CDR3 with reference TRBV19 and TRBJ2-6 gives the whole variable domain DGGITQSPKYLFRKEGQNVTLSCEQNLNHDAMYWYRQDPGQGLRLIYYSQIVNDFQKGDIAEGYSVSREKKESFPLTVTSAQKNPTAFYLCASSSGAGANVLTFGAGSRLTVL.

The chain employs TRBV7-9 and TRBJ2-5; TRBD2 matches at 13 bases. The J segment lost 5 bases and the V segment lost 4 bases, leaving 10 bases of the junction unmatched. There are 17 residues in the CDR3. CDR1 and CDR2 from the germline V gene are SEHNR and FQNEAQ (reference sequence). The CDR3 loop reads CASSYGLAGDLRETQYF. DNA for the CDR3: TGTGCCAGCAGCTACGGACTAGCGGGGGATTTGCGGGAGACCCAGTACTTC.

The chain has TRBV9 and TRBJ1-6; perhaps TRBD1 as D (5 bases). Trimming stripped 4 bases from V and 4 bases from J, with 9 bases between. This CDR3 has 14 residues. The V gene's germline CDR1 is SGDLS and CDR2 YYNGEE. The DNA for the CDR3 is TGTGCCAGCAGCCTCCAGGGTTATAATTCACCCCTCCACTTT. Translated, it gives CASSLQGYNSPLHF. The complete variable domain, with remaining parts taken from reference TRBV9 and TRBJ1-6, reads DSGVTQTPKHLITATGQRVTLRCSPRSGDLSVYWYQQSLDQGLQFLIQYYNGEERAKGNILERFSAQQFPDLHSELNLSSLELGDSALYFCASSLQGYNSPLHFGNGTRLTVT.

The rearrangement links TRBV11-2 to TRBJ1-2; D gene uncertain. Trimming removed 6 bases from V and 1 base from J, with 15 bases in between. The CDR3 loop spans 15 amino acids. Germline V gives CDR1 SGHAT, CDR2 FQNNGV. The CDR3 spells CASSPGFGYNYGYTF. The CDR3 DNA is TGTGCCAGCAGTCCCGGTTTTGGTTATAACTATGGCTACACCTTC.

CDR3 DNA: TGTGCCAGCAGCGTCAGACTGGAGGGAGATACGCAGTATTTT. It is translated as CASSVRLEGDTQYF. V and J are TRBV7-9 and TRBJ2-3; TRBD2 might be the D (6 bases). Between the trimmed V and J ends, which lost 5 bases and 5 bases, there was a span of 14 bases. Per germline, CDR1 SEHNR and CDR2 FQNEAQ (reference sequence). The CDR3 covers 14 residues.

This sequence joins TRBV12-1 and TRBJ1-2. TRBV12-1 constitutes a pseudogene. The CDR3 extends over 13 amino acids. DNA of the CDR3: TGTGCCAGCAGTCGGATTACCGTCTATGGCTACACCTTC. It yields the protein CASSRITVYGYTF.

V gene TRBV2 combines with J gene TRBJ1-2, with 7 bases that match TRBD1. V shed 3 bases, J shed 8 bases, and the junction held 3 bases outside the gene matches. CDR3 size: 12 residues. Germline CDR1 and CDR2: SNHLY and FYNNEI. The CDR3 DNA is TGTGCCAGCAGTGAGACAGGGCGAGGCTACACCTTC. This encodes CASSETGRGYTF.

The V call is TRBV5-6, the J call TRBJ2-3; 11 bases align to TRBD2. In germline, CDR1 is SGHDT, CDR2 YYEEEE. The CDR3 is made up of 16 amino acids. J was trimmed by 4 bases and V by 3 bases; bases with no gene match: 7. CDR3 bases: TGTGCCAGCAGCTCGACCCTAGCGGGGGGTTCAGATACGCAGTATTTT. Translating it yields CASSSTLAGGSDTQYF.

The rearrangement joins TRBV2 to TRBJ1-1; D gene ambiguous. V was shortened by 7 bases and J by 8 bases, with 11 bases between the two germline ends. This CDR3 spans 11 amino acids. Germline-derived CDR1 and CDR2 are SNHLY and FYNNEI. CDR3 protein: CASIFGIEAFF. The DNA of the CDR3 is TGTGCCAGCATTTTCGGGATAGAAGCTTTCTTT.

The genes are TRBV25-1 and TRBJ2-1, with 8 positions matching TRBD2. Trimming cost V 7 bases and J 0 bases; bases outside gene matches: 14. This CDR3 region has 18 residues. Germline V gene sequence: CDR1 MGHDK, CDR2 SYGVNS. The CDR3: CASTRGTSHGSSYNEQFF. CDR3 coding DNA: TGTGCCAGCACTAGGGGGACTAGTCATGGGAGCTCCTACAATGAGCAGTTCTTC.

The V gene is TRBV27, the J gene TRBJ1-4; D perhaps matches TRBD1 (6 bases). The CDR3 has 14 residues. Germline lookup yields CDR1 MNHEY and CDR2 SMNVEV (reference sequence). V dropped 5 bases and J dropped 4 bases, with 11 bases sitting between them. The CDR3 coding sequence is TGTGCCAGCAGTCCGACAGGAAATAATGAAAAACTGTTTTTT. Translating it yields CASSPTGNNEKLFF.

This chain uses TRBV5-6 with TRBJ1-3; D uncertain. The CDR3 sequence is 14 residues long. The germline gives CDR1 SGHDT, CDR2 YYEEEE. V lost 1 base, J lost 5 bases, and 10 bases lay in between. This CDR3 reads CASSLIAGRNTIYF. The CDR3 bases are TGTGCCAGCAGCTTGATAGCGGGGAGAAACACCATATATTTT. Together with reference TRBV5-6 and TRBJ1-3, the CDR3 gives the full variable domain: DAGVTQSPTHLIKTRGQQVTLRCSPKSGHDTVSWYQQALGQGPQFIFQYYEEEERQRGNFPDRFSGHQFPNYSSELNVNALLLGDSALYLCASSLIAGRNTIYFGEGSWLTVV.

The chain is built from TRBV7-8 and TRBJ2-7, with unresolved D. V was trimmed by 6 bases and J by 5 bases, leaving 14 bases between them. This CDR3 has 13 amino acids. In germline, CDR1 is SGHVS, CDR2 FQNEAQ. The CDR3 spells CASSPPQNDEQYF. The CDR3 region has the DNA TGTGCCAGCAGTCCCCCGCAGAACGACGAGCAGTACTTC.